These 21 T cell receptor beta chains came from one sample sequenced in a study of regulatory dendritic cells for organ transplantation. Measured with immunoSEQ multiplex PCR; TCRdb has only the in-frame clones, and not every one. The profile shows 25,000 or so clones, roughly 80% of them singletons. Material for sequencing was naive CD4+ T cells from blood. Regarding subset: CD45RA+ naive T cells. All receptors derive from a human donor in good health.

The chain recombines TRBV6-5 with TRBJ1-5, with 7 positions matching TRBD1. The CDR3 contains 15 residues. V dropped 0 bases and J dropped 7; count of bases not matched to a gene: 6. From germline, CDR1 is MNHEY and CDR2 SVGAGI. The CDR3, as DNA: TGTGCCAGCAGTTACTCGGGGGCAGGGGGGCAGCCCCAGCATTTT. Residues: CASSYSGAGGQPQHF.

J is TRBJ1-5 and V is TRBV19; a weak D match, TRBD1 (5 bases). The germline V gene encodes CDR1 LNHDA and CDR2 SQIVND (reference sequence). The CDR3 is 12 residues long. Deletions cut 7 bases from V and 7 bases from J, with 11 bases between. CDR3 nucleotides: TGTGCCAGTACCAGGGAAGGGCAGCCCCAGCATTTT. Protein product: CASTREGQPQHF.

CDR3 bases: TGTGCCAGCAGCTTGGGGCTGGGTTATGGCTACACCTTC. It yields the protein CASSLGLGYGYTF. V usage is TRBV13 and J usage is TRBJ1-2; TRBD1 might be the D (5 bases). Trimming took off 3 bases at V and 5 bases at J, with 10 bases between the two ends. The CDR3 totals 13 residues. Germline CDR1 and CDR2: PRHDT and FYEKMQ (reference sequence). The full variable domain, in which reference TRBV13 and TRBJ1-2 provide the parts outside the CDR3, is AAGVIQSPRHLIKEKRETATLKCYPIPRHDTVYWYQQGPGQDPQFLISFYEKMQSDKGSIPDRFSAQQFSDYHSELNMSSLELGDSALYFCASSLGLGYGYTFGSGTRLTVV.

V and J are TRBV5-1 and TRBJ2-7; maybe TRBD2 (5 bases). CDR3 size: 14 residues. Germline CDR1 SGHRS, CDR2 YFSETQ. The germline V and J ends were trimmed by 1 base and 3 bases, with 11 bases remaining between them. The CDR3 DNA reads as TGCGCCAGCAGCTTGCGGGGTATCATCTACGAGCAGTACTTC. Its protein is CASSLRGIIYEQYF.

The chain carries TRBV5-1 and TRBJ1-1, with D tentatively TRBD1 (5 bases). The germline V gene encodes CDR1 SGHRS and CDR2 YFSETQ. The V end lost 0 bases, the J end lost 4 bases, and 10 bases lay between the germline ends. CDR3 length: 14 amino acids. CDR3 bases: TGCGCCAGCAGCTTGGGACCAGGGTCCACTGAAGCTTTCTTT. This translates into CASSLGPGSTEAFF. Filled out from reference TRBV5-1 and TRBJ1-1, the complete variable domain reads KAGVTQTPRYLIKTRGQQVTLSCSPISGHRSVSWYQQTPGQGLQFLFEYFSETQRNKGNFPGRFSGRQFSNSRSEMNVSTLELGDSALYLCASSLGPGSTEAFFGQGTRLTVV.

The chain uses TRBV10-3 and TRBJ1-5, with D tentatively TRBD1 (6 bases). Germline V CDR1 and CDR2: ENHRY, SYGVKD. The CDR3 has 13 residues. Trimming stripped 7 bases from V and 0 bases from J, with 7 bases between. CDR3 residues: CAIKGDSNQPQHF. The CDR3 DNA reads TGTGCCATCAAGGGGGATAGCAATCAGCCCCAGCATTTT.

V is TRBV7-2 and J is TRBJ2-3; 11 nucleotides agree with TRBD2. The CDR3 is 18 amino acids. CDR1 is SGHTA and CDR2 is FQGNSA in the germline V gene. J lost 0 bases, V lost 1 base, and 6 bases had no gene match. CDR3 sequence (DNA): TGTGCCAGCAGCTTAGAACTAGCGGGGGCTTCTAGCACAGATACGCAGTATTTT. Amino acids: CASSLELAGASSTDTQYF.

The gene calls are TRBV2 and TRBJ2-7, with 8 bases matching TRBD1. Trimming cost V 4 bases and J 5 bases; bases outside gene matches: 4. Germline values: CDR1 SNHLY, CDR2 FYNNEI. This CDR3 region has 13 residues. The CDR3 sequence: CASSVDRDDEQYF. The DNA of the CDR3 is TGTGCCAGCAGTGTGGACAGGGACGACGAGCAGTACTTC.

The chain has TRBV7-9 and TRBJ1-2, with D unresolved. This CDR3 spans 14 amino acids. V lost 1 base and J 4 bases, leaving 10 bases between the germline ends. Germline V gene sequence: CDR1 SEHNR, CDR2 FQNEAQ (reference sequence). The CDR3 region has the DNA TGTGCCAGCAGCTTAGGCCGGCAGGCCTATGGCTACACCTTC. Amino acids: CASSLGRQAYGYTF.

The chain links TRBV7-3 to TRBJ2-3; D is undetermined. Trimming cost V 0 bases and J 2 bases, with 3 bases left between them. The length of the CDR3 is 13 residues. Germline V gives CDR1 SGHTA, CDR2 FQGTGA. CDR3 DNA: TGTGCCAGCAGCTTAACCAACACAGATACGCAGTATTTT. Translating it yields CASSLTNTDTQYF.

The rearrangement links TRBV4-2 to TRBJ2-7, with 7 bases identical to TRBD2. The germline CDR1 and CDR2 sequences are LGHNA and YNFKEQ. CDR3 length: 14 residues. Trimming at V came to 1 base and at J to 3 bases, leaving 3 bases not matched to a gene. The CDR3 protein is CASSQGEGSYEQYF. CDR3 nucleotides: TGTGCCAGCAGCCAAGGGGAGGGGAGCTACGAGCAGTACTTC.

This clone occurred a few times. The chain couples TRBV6-5 to TRBJ1-6; 7 bases match TRBD1. Looked up from germline, CDR1 is MNHEY and CDR2 is SVGAGI. The V and J ends lost 2 bases and 9 bases, in that order; junction bases with no gene match: 7. The CDR3 sequence is 15 residues long. The CDR3 spells CASSYNRGVGSPLHF. CDR3 bases: TGTGCCAGCAGTTACAACAGGGGTGTAGGTTCACCCCTCCACTTT.

V usage is TRBV6-1 and J usage is TRBJ2-2, with TRBD1 matching 8 bases. Germline CDR1 and CDR2: MNHNS and SASEGT. The V segment lost 1 base and the J segment 3 bases; nucleotides outside the gene matches: 13. The CDR3 has 19 residues. CDR3 protein: CASSEGSQGGELHTGELFF. CDR3 in DNA: TGTGCCAGCAGTGAAGGGTCACAGGGGGGCGAACTTCACACCGGGGAGCTGTTTTTT.

V is TRBV19 and J is TRBJ2-7, with D possibly matching TRBD1 (6 bases). The V and J ends lost 3 bases and 2 bases respectively, with 14 bases between them. CDR1 and CDR2 from the germline V gene are LNHDA and SQIVND (reference sequence). The CDR3 totals 15 residues. The CDR3 DNA sequence: TGTGCCAGTAGTATGATGCAGGGGCGAACCTACGAGCAGTACTTC. Translated, it gives CASSMMQGRTYEQYF.

The chain is built from TRBV7-9 and TRBJ2-7; no reliable D call. Germline V gene lookup returns CDR1 SEHNR and CDR2 FQNEAQ (reference sequence). Trimming pared 1 base from V and 10 bases from J, leaving 11 bases between. The CDR3 contains 12 residues. The CDR3 reads CASSLDHINQYF. The CDR3 nucleotides read TGTGCCAGCAGCTTAGATCACATTAATCAGTACTTC.

CDR3 loop: CASTIPSYNSPLHF. CDR3 nucleotides: TGTGCCAGCACCATTCCCTCCTATAATTCACCCCTCCACTTT. The chain combines TRBV6-6 with TRBJ1-6; the D is unclear. The ends were cut back, 7 bases at V and 0 bases at J, with 7 bases in the middle. In germline, CDR1 is MNHNY, CDR2 SVGAGI (reference sequence). This CDR3 is 14 amino acids long.

In this sample, this clone turned up once. This chain connects TRBV5-1 to TRBJ2-3; tentative D call: TRBD1 (5 bases). Trimming stripped 0 bases from V and 1 base from J, with 9 bases between. The germline V gene encodes CDR1 SGHRS and CDR2 YFSETQ. This CDR3 spans 15 amino acids. The CDR3 loop is CASSLADTRTDTQYF. The CDR3 bases are TGCGCCAGCAGCTTGGCGGACACCCGCACAGATACGCAGTATTTT.

This clone was found a few times. The chain uses TRBV7-9 and TRBJ1-4, with 7 bases fitting TRBD1. The junction had 5 bases not matched to a gene; V was cut back by 1 base and J by 3 bases. The CDR3 spans 16 residues. Germline lookup yields CDR1 SEHNR and CDR2 FQNEAQ (reference sequence). This CDR3 is CASSLGRTGSNEKLFF. DNA for the CDR3: TGTGCCAGCAGCTTAGGACGGACAGGCTCTAATGAAAAACTGTTTTTT. The variable domain in full, with the rest retrieved from reference TRBV7-9 and TRBJ1-4, is DTGVSQNPRHKITKRGQNVTFRCDPISEHNRLYWYRQTLGQGPEFLTYFQNEAQLEKSRLLSDRFSAERPKGSFSTLEIQRTEQGDSAMYLCASSLGRTGSNEKLFFGSGTQLSVL.

DNA of the CDR3: TGTGCCAGTGAGCCGGGACAGATAGGCAATCAGCCCCAGCATTTT. Its protein product is CASEPGQIGNQPQHF. V usage is TRBV19 and J usage is TRBJ1-5; 7 positions match TRBD1. The ends lost 8 bases at V and 2 bases at J; junction bases unmatched: 9. The CDR3 is 15 amino acids. The germline V gene encodes CDR1 LNHDA and CDR2 SQIVND (reference sequence). Using reference TRBV19 and TRBJ1-5 for the parts outside the CDR3, the full variable domain is DGGITQSPKYLFRKEGQNVTLSCEQNLNHDAMYWYRQDPGQGLRLIYYSQIVNDFQKGDIAEGYSVSREKKESFPLTVTSAQKNPTAFYLCASEPGQIGNQPQHFGDGTRLSIL.

The V call is TRBV4-1, the J call TRBJ2-4, with TRBD1 identical over 10 bases. Germline V gene data show CDR1 as MGHRA and CDR2 as YSYEKL. V lost 4 bases to trimming and J lost 2 bases; unmatched junction nucleotides: 5. CDR3 length equals 16 residues. CDR3 amino acids: CASSLRTGGTKNIQYF. CDR3 nucleotide sequence: TGCGCCAGCAGCCTACGGACAGGGGGGACCAAAAACATTCAGTACTTC.

The chain joins TRBV7-2 to TRBJ2-3; maybe TRBD2 (6 bases). The CDR3 runs to 13 residues. V was shortened by 5 bases and J by 6 bases, with 12 bases between the two germline ends. Per germline, CDR1 SGHTA and CDR2 FQGNSA. The CDR3: CASSRERGDTQYF. CDR3 nucleotides: TGTGCCAGCAGCCGGGAGAGGGGCGATACGCAGTATTTT.